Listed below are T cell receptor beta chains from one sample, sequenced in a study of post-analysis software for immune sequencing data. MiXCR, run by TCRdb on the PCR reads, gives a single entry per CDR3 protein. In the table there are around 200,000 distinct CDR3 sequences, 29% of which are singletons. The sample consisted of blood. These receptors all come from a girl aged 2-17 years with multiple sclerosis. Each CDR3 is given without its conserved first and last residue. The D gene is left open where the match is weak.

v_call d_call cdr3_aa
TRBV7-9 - ASVLGGGNSPLH
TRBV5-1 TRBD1 ASSLDRGTGADVLT
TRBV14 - ASSQDIGGRVNNEQY
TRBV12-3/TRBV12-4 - ASSRTQSGAYGYT
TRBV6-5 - ASGPTAGYDWQY
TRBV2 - ASGAGKRNEQY
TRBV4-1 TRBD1 ASSPRGQYEQY
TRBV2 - ASNVPSEAF
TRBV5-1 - ASSFAEYNEQF
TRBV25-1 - ASSGGLGNQPQH
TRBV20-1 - SAKDRKALF
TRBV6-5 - ASSYSSGTLGEAF
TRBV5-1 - ASSPDGNAGELF
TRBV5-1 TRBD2 ASSLRGVSTDTQY
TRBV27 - ASSLRSYGIGEQY
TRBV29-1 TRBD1 SVGDRVAYEQY
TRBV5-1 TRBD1 ASSFLPGGTEAF
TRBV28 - ASSQEMSTEAF
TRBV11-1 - ASSSQGGGPYEQY
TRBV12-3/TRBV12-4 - ASSPQGSTEAF
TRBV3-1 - ASSQAAGAEAF
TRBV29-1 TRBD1 SVVGDSYEQY
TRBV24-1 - ATSDKQSQRYNEQF
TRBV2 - ASSESRRWIGAGEKLF
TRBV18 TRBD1 ASSPDRANYGYT
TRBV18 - ASTGHPLGDEQY
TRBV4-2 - ASSQGRSPDTQY
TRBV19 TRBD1 ASSQRTGGRYGYT
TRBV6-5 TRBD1 ASSETGGAGGYT
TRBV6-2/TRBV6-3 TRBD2 ASSYGLAGGMVRPY
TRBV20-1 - SITVPPWDTQY
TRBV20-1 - SARDGYYGYT
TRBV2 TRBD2 AAKWGKTSGGSGETQY
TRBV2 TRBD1 ACDRVNEQY
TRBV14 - ASSQTNTGELF
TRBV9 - ASSGGRYGYT
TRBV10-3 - AISDVAGAEQY
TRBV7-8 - ASSLSGGGDTQY
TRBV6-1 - ASRRVRTDTQY
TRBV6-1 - ASSTNPGGNQPQH
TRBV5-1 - ASSLARGDRFFSYEQY
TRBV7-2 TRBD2 ASSLRGLAGADGELF
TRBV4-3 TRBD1 ASSHRTGREAF
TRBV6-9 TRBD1 ASSYSLRGTGLYEQY